The 9 T cell receptor beta chains presented below share a single source sample, sequenced in a study of blood T cells in healthy people across ages. Sample-barcoded 5' priming and a J-beta primer mix drove a second PCR of about 7 to 11 cycles. One entry per CDR3 protein, called by TCRdb with MiXCR from the 5' RACE reads. The table lists more than 1.4 million distinct CDR3 sequences, approximately 38% of them singletons, with 7.9% in the top ten. The material sequenced was blood. Receptors were obtained from a woman between 18 and 29 years old in good health.

In this sample, this clonotype turned up a few times. V gene TRBV4-1 combines with J gene TRBJ1-1, with 7 positions matching TRBD1. Trimming removed 2 bases from V and 2 bases from J; junction bases left unmatched: 2. This CDR3 is built from 14 residues. Germline CDR1 is MGHRA and CDR2 is YSYEKL. The CDR3 loop reads CASSQTGVNTEAFF. The CDR3 DNA reads as TGCGCCAGCAGCCAAACAGGGGTAAACACTGAAGCTTTCTTT.

This chain joins TRBV7-2 and TRBJ2-1; 8 bases are a match to TRBD2. V gave up 6 bases and J gave up 8 bases; unmatched junction bases: 12. CDR1 and CDR2 (germline): SGHTA, FQGNSA. This CDR3 is built from 15 residues. The CDR3 loop reads CASSGGLDGRDEQFF. The CDR3 region has the DNA TGTGCCAGCAGTGGGGGGCTAGACGGGAGGGATGAGCAGTTCTTC. The full variable domain, its missing parts supplied by reference TRBV7-2 and TRBJ2-1, is GAGVSQSPSNKVTEKGKDVELRCDPISGHTALYWYRQSLGQGLEFLIYFQGNSAPDKSGLPSDRFSAERTGGSVSTLTIQRTQQEDSAVYLCASSGGLDGRDEQFFGPGTRLTVL.

This clonotype was seen a few times. This sequence joins TRBV20-1 and TRBJ2-1; D is undetermined. Germline CDR1 reads DFQATT; CDR2 reads SNEGSKA (reference sequence). Trimming removed 2 bases from V and 8 bases from J, with 7 bases in between. The CDR3 sequence is 11 residues long. The CDR3 DNA reads TGCAGTGCTAGACAAGTGGATGAGCAGTTCTTC. This translates into CSARQVDEQFF.

This clonotype showed up just a few times. The chain is built from TRBV10-3 and TRBJ2-7; 10 nucleotides line up with TRBD2. This CDR3 region has 14 residues. After removal of 6 bases from V and 3 bases from J, the junction contained 5 bases not matched to a gene. Germline CDR1 reads ENHRY; CDR2 reads SYGVKD. CDR3 region: CAIRTGTSDYEQYF. CDR3 DNA sequence: TGTGCCATCAGAACCGGGACTAGCGACTACGAGCAGTACTTC.

This sequence joins TRBV5-1 and TRBJ2-1, with TRBD1 identical over 9 bases. Per germline, CDR1 SGHRS and CDR2 YFSETQ. After removal of 9 bases from V and 3 bases from J, the junction contained 7 bases not matched to a gene. The CDR3 extends over 14 amino acids. CDR3 sequence: CANSQTGGYNEQFF. The CDR3 coding sequence is TGCGCCAACAGTCAGACAGGGGGCTACAATGAGCAGTTCTTC.

This clonotype was recorded a few times. V gene TRBV5-4 combines with J gene TRBJ2-5; D is uncertain. Germline CDR1 reads SGHNT; CDR2 reads YYREEE (reference sequence). The CDR3 has 16 residues. V shed 0 bases and J shed 2 bases, with 14 bases lying between them. The CDR3 here is CASSLGLQYFQETQYF. CDR3 nucleotides: TGTGCCAGCAGCTTGGGGCTTCAGTATTTTCAAGAGACCCAGTACTTC.

This clonotype was counted between two and nine times. The CDR3: CASSLDRVDSYNEQFF. CDR3 in DNA: TGCGCCAGCAGCTTGGACAGGGTCGACTCCTACAATGAGCAGTTCTTC. The chain links TRBV5-1 to TRBJ2-1; D might be TRBD1 (6 bases). Germline assignment: CDR1 SGHRS and CDR2 YFSETQ. The CDR3 contains 16 residues. V was clipped by 0 bases and J by 0 bases, with 10 bases between them.

The chain couples TRBV7-2 to TRBJ2-5; D not resolved. Matching the DNA end better, TRBJ2-7 makes the J call doubtful. CDR3 size: 16 residues. In germline, CDR1 is SGHTA, CDR2 FQGNSA. CDR3 residues: CASSLGAFVTVIEQYF. The DNA for the CDR3 is TGTGCCAGCAGCTTAGGGGCTTTTGTCACGGTGATCGAGCAGTACTTC.

V is TRBV6-1 and J is TRBJ1-4; 8 bases fit TRBD1. The length of the CDR3 is 18 residues. Germline V CDR1 and CDR2: MNHNS, SASEGT. With 5 bases clipped from V and 1 base from J, the junction kept 12 bases outside the gene matches. CDR3 residues: CASSPPGQASRTNEKLFF. The CDR3 coding sequence is TGTGCCAGCAGTCCCCCGGGACAGGCCTCCCGAACTAATGAAAAACTGTTTTTT.